This T cell receptor beta chain was observed in a study of T-cell memory formation after mild COVID-19. TCRdb independently ran MiXCR on the 5' RACE reads; one entry per CDR3 protein. The sample has 14,000 to 15,000 distinct CDR3 sequences, about a fifth seen once. This clonotype occurred many times. The junction departs from germline at one end; a sequencing error may be responsible. The specimen was PBMCs or a T cell subset sorted from them (not recorded which). The receptor was derived from a young man who had mild COVID-19 (a few samples of this study predate the infection). Cell type and time point are not known.

The CDR3: CASSLAGAYNEQFF. DNA for the CDR3: TGTGCCAGCAGCCTAGCGGGGGCATACAATGAGCAGTTCTTC. This chain uses TRBV7-9 with TRBJ2-1, with 10 bases that match TRBD2. There are 14 residues in the CDR3. From germline, CDR1 is SEHNR and CDR2 FQNEAQ (reference sequence). Full variable domain (rest looked up from reference TRBV7-9 and TRBJ2-1): DTGVSQNPRHKITKRGQNVTFRCDPISEHNRLYWYRQTLGQGPEFLTYFQNEAQLEKSRLLSDRFSAERPKGSFSTLEIQRTEQGDSAMYLCASSLAGAYNEQFFGPGTRLTVL.